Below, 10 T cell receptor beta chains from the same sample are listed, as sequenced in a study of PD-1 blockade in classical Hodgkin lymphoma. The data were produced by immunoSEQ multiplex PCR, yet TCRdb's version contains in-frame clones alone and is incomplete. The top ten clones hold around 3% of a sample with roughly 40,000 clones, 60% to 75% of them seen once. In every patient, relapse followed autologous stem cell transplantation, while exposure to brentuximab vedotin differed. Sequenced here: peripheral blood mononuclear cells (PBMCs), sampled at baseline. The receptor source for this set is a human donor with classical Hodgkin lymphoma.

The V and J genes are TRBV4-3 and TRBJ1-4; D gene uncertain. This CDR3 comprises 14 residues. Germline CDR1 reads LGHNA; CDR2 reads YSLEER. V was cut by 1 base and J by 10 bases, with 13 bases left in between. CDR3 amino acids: CASSQGEGTAKLFF. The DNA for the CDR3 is TGCGCCAGCAGCCAAGGAGAGGGTACTGCAAAACTGTTTTTT.

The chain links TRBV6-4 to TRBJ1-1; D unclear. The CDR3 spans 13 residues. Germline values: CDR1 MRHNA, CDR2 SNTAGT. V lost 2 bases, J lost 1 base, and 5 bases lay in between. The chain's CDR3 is CASSDSTNTEAFF. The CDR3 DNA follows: TGTGCCAGCAGTGACAGCACGAACACTGAAGCTTTCTTT.

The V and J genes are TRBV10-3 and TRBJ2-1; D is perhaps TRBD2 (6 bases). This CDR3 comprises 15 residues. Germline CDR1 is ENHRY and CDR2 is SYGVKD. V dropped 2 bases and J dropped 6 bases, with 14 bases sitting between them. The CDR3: CAISEIAGGVNEQFF. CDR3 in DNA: TGTGCCATCAGTGAGATCGCCGGAGGGGTCAATGAGCAGTTCTTC.

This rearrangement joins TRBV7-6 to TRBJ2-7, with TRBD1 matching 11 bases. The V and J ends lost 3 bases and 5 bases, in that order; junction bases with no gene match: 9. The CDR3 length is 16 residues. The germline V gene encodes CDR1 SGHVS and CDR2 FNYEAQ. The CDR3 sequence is CASSFLPGQGVHEQYF. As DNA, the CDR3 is TGTGCCAGCAGCTTTCTTCCGGGACAGGGGGTGCACGAGCAGTACTTC.

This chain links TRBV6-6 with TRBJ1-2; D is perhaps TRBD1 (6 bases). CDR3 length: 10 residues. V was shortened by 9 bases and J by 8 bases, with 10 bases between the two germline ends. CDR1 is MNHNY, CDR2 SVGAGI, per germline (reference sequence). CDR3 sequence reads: CASTGNGYTF. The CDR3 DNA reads TGTGCCAGTACAGGGAACGGCTACACCTTC.

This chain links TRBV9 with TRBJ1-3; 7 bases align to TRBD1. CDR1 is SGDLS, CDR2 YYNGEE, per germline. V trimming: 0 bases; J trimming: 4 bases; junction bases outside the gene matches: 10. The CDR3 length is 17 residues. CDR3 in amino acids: CASSVATGTAPGNTIYF. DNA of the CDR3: TGTGCCAGCAGCGTAGCGACCGGGACAGCTCCAGGAAACACCATATATTTT.

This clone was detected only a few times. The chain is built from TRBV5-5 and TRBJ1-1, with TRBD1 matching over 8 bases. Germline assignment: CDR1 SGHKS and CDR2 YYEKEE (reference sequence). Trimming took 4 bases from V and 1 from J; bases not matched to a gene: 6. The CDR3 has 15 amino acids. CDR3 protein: CASSLTGTGNTEAFF. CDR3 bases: TGTGCCAGCAGCCTCACCGGGACAGGGAACACTGAAGCTTTCTTT.

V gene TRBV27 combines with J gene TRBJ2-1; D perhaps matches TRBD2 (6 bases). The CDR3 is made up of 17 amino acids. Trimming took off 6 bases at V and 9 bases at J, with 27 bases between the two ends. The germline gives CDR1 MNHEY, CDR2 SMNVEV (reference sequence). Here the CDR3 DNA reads TGTGCCAGCAGCACGAGGACTACGAGACGGGTAAATGGTGAGCAGTTCTTC. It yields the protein CASSTRTTRRVNGEQFF.

CDR3 DNA: TGTGCCAGCAGCGTAGATGGCAGCGCCTACGAGCAGTACTTC. Its protein product is CASSVDGSAYEQYF. V usage is TRBV9 and J usage is TRBJ2-7; D ambiguous. V was trimmed by 0 bases and J by 2 bases, leaving 9 bases between them. Germline CDR1 and CDR2: SGDLS and YYNGEE. The CDR3 has 14 residues. Looking up the rest from reference TRBV9 and TRBJ2-7 gives the full variable domain: DSGVTQTPKHLITATGQRVTLRCSPRSGDLSVYWYQQSLDQGLQFLIQYYNGEERAKGNILERFSAQQFPDLHSELNLSSLELGDSALYFCASSVDGSAYEQYFGPGTRLTVT.

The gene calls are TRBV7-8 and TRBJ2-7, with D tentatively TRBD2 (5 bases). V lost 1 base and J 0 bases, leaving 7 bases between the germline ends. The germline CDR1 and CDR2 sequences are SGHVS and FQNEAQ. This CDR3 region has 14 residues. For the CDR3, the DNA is TGTGCCAGCAGCTTAGACGGGGACTCCTACGAGCAGTACTTC. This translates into CASSLDGDSYEQYF.